The entry below describes one T cell receptor beta chain. What it binds is not known. PCR was performed using 60 Vbeta and 13 Jbeta primers. Sequenced by immunoSEQ multiplex PCR; TCRdb stores in-frame clones only, minus some. The profile covers about 82,000 clones, with under 80% appearing a single time and around an eighth taken by the ten largest. Per germline, CDR1 SGHDN and CDR2 FVKESK. Trimming stripped 1 base from V and 11 bases from J, with 20 bases between. This CDR3 comprises 15 residues. The source of the sample is a study of cytomegalovirus exposure and HLA in healthy donors. Study outcomes and limitations: Previously analyzed data showed that most TCR beta V segments were productive at a frequency of about 87% or about 30%. Later analysis identified 16,000 or so TCR beta sequences associated with HLA alleles, using a false discovery rate threshold of 0.05.

The sample comprised PBMCs. This clonotype was sampled from a human donor in good health. The chain combines TRBV14 with TRBJ2-5, with D perhaps TRBD1 (5 bases). CDR3 region: CASSQVGQGFGEQYF. Here the CDR3 DNA reads TGTGCCAGCAGCCAAGTGGGGCAGGGATTTGGAGAGCAGTACTTC.